The 12 T cell receptor beta chains in this list originate from one sample, sequenced in a study of control samples from healthy donors and cancer patients. Data came from immunoSEQ multiplex PCR; TCRdb stores just in-frame clones and leaves some out. The sample consists of under 80,000 clones, around 95% of them appearing once. Sequenced input: blood. The origin of the receptors is a woman aged 40 to 50 in good health.

The V gene is TRBV7-8, the J gene TRBJ1-5; no definite D call. The germline V and J ends were trimmed by 1 base and 2 bases, with 9 bases remaining between them. This CDR3 region has 15 residues. Germline lookup yields CDR1 SGHVS and CDR2 FQNEAQ. The CDR3 spells CASSLEAAGNQPQHF. DNA for the CDR3: TGTGCCAGCAGCTTAGAGGCGGCGGGCAATCAGCCCCAGCATTTT. The whole variable domain, filled in from reference TRBV7-8 and TRBJ1-5, reads GAGVSQSPRYKVAKRGQDVALRCDPISGHVSLFWYQQALGQGPEFLTYFQNEAQLDKSGLPSDRFFAERPEGSVSTLKIQRTQQEDSAVYLCASSLEAAGNQPQHFGDGTRLSIL.

The chain has TRBV27 and TRBJ1-2, with 8 bases that match TRBD1. Germline V CDR1 and CDR2: MNHEY, SMNVEV (reference sequence). With V trimmed by 0 bases and J by 4 bases, 1 base remained unmatched. The length of the CDR3 is 14 residues. In DNA form, the CDR3 reads TGTGCCAGCAGTTTATCCGACAGGGGCTATGGCTACACCTTC. Translation gives CASSLSDRGYGYTF.

V and J are TRBV4-1 and TRBJ2-4; TRBD2 might be the D (5 bases). V was shortened by 1 base and J by 6 bases, with 7 bases between the two germline ends. Germline V gives CDR1 MGHRA, CDR2 YSYEKL. The CDR3 is 13 amino acids. Here the CDR3 DNA reads TGCGCCAGCAGCCAAGGAGGGCCAAACATTCAGTACTTC. Amino acids: CASSQGGPNIQYF.

This rearrangement joins TRBV5-1 to TRBJ1-6; D remains ambiguous. The CDR3 covers 14 residues. The V and J ends lost 0 bases and 4 bases respectively, with 5 bases between them. The germline CDR1 and CDR2 sequences are SGHRS and YFSETQ. CDR3 region: CASSLEQYNSPLHF. CDR3 nucleotide sequence: TGCGCCAGCAGCTTGGAACAGTATAATTCACCCCTCCACTTT.

Only one count was recorded for this clone. The V and J genes are TRBV10-2 and TRBJ2-3; D possibly corresponds to TRBD1 (6 bases). Germline V gives CDR1 WSHSY, CDR2 SAAADI. Trimming pared 5 bases from V and 6 bases from J, leaving 6 bases between. This CDR3 has 11 amino acids. The CDR3 sequence is CASSRGDTQYF. The DNA of the CDR3 is TGCGCCAGCAGTAGGGGGGATACGCAGTATTTT.

This chain uses TRBV9 with TRBJ1-3; 7 nucleotides match TRBD1. This CDR3 contains 16 residues. CDR1 is SGDLS and CDR2 is YYNGEE in the germline V gene. V dropped 4 bases and J dropped 4; count of bases not matched to a gene: 11. For the CDR3, the DNA is TGTGCCAGCAGCTACGGGACAGCAGAATCGGGAAACACCATATATTTT. Its translation is CASSYGTAESGNTIYF.

The chain links TRBV5-1 to TRBJ2-7, with 8 bases fitting TRBD1. Germline CDR1 SGHRS, CDR2 YFSETQ. V lost 1 base, J lost 5 bases, and 2 bases stayed unmatched. The CDR3 spans 13 residues. CDR3 coding DNA: TGCGCCAGCAGCTTGCAGGGGGCGAACGAGCAGTACTTC. Residues: CASSLQGANEQYF.

The chain employs TRBV5-5 and TRBJ2-7; possibly TRBD1 for D (5 bases). The CDR3 is 14 residues long. CDR1 and CDR2 (germline): SGHKS, YYEKEE (reference sequence). Between the trimmed V and J ends, which lost 2 bases and 6 bases, there was a span of 15 bases. The CDR3 protein is CASSFRPGSFEQYF. In nucleotides, the CDR3 is TGTGCCAGCAGCTTTCGTCCAGGGTCTTTCGAGCAGTACTTC.

The chain carries TRBV6-2 or TRBV6-3 and TRBJ2-1; D may be TRBD1 (5 bases). The CDR3 consists of 13 residues. CDR1 and CDR2 from the germline V gene are MNHEY and SVGEGT. V gave up 2 bases and J gave up 6 bases, with 8 bases separating them. CDR3 coding DNA: TGTGCCAGCAGTTACGGGGCCTCCAATGAGCAGTTCTTC. Translated: CASSYGASNEQFF.

The chain uses TRBV5-4 and TRBJ2-1, with TRBD2 matching 8 bases. Trimming at V came to 2 bases and at J to 7 bases, leaving 8 bases not matched to a gene. Germline V gene data show CDR1 as SGHNT and CDR2 as YYREEE (reference sequence). The CDR3 is made up of 15 amino acids. CDR3 residues: CASSLGTRGMNEQFF. The CDR3 DNA is TGTGCCAGCAGCTTAGGGACTAGGGGGATGAATGAGCAGTTCTTC.

J is TRBJ1-2 and V is TRBV18; D not certain. Germline V gene lookup returns CDR1 KGHSH and CDR2 LQKENI. V lost 6 bases and J 4 bases, leaving 15 bases between the germline ends. The CDR3 has 14 amino acids. CDR3 sequence: CASSLGLGRYGYTF. The CDR3 coding sequence is TGTGCCAGCTCTCTAGGGTTAGGACGCTATGGCTACACCTTC. Based on the CDR3 plus reference TRBV18 and TRBJ1-2, the full variable domain is NAGVMQNPRHLVRRRGQEARLRCSPMKGHSHVYWYRQLPEEGLKFMVYLQKENIIDESGMPKERFSAEFPKEGPSILRIQQVVRGDSAAYFCASSLGLGRYGYTFGSGTRLTVV.

The chain has TRBV27 and TRBJ1-1, with 9 positions matching TRBD1. The CDR3 sequence is 15 residues long. V lost 6 bases and J lost 1; bases outside the gene matches: 6. CDR1 and CDR2 (germline): MNHEY, SMNVEV (reference sequence). The CDR3: CASRKQGAPNTEAFF. CDR3 sequence (DNA): TGTGCCAGCAGAAAACAGGGGGCCCCGAACACTGAAGCTTTCTTT.